Below, 28 T cell receptor beta chains from the same sample are listed, as sequenced in a study of blood T cell repertoires in COVID-19. The repertoire was sequenced with immunoSEQ multiplex PCR; TCRdb's copy has only in-frame clones and lacks some. The sample lists more than 140,000 clones, 86% occurring once. The sequenced sample was peripheral blood. The receptors originated from a woman aged 60-75 years with acute or convalescent COVID-19.

Concerning this clone: No DNA is shown, since the ends of the CDR3 on it are uncertain; the CDR3 is the one TCRdb lists. CDR3 amino acids: CASSKGVGKGTPYEQYF. The V gene is TRBV21-1, the J gene TRBJ2-7; no check of the table's D call, TRBD2, against the DNA was made. TRBV21-1 is recorded as a pseudogene. The CDR3 adds up to 17 amino acids, both ends counted.

This clone was counted between two and nine times. The chain links TRBV25-1 to TRBJ1-5, with D uncertain. Germline-derived CDR1 and CDR2 are MGHDK and SYGVNS. Trimming took off 8 bases at V and 0 bases at J, with 8 bases between the two ends. This CDR3 is 13 amino acids long. CDR3 in DNA: TGTGCCAGCCACGGTAATAGCAATCAGCCCCAGCATTTT. This translates into CASHGNSNQPQHF.

The rearrangement joins TRBV12-2 to TRBJ1-3. TRBV12-2 is a pseudogene segment. The CDR3 has 17 residues. The CDR3, as DNA: TGTGCAAGTCGCATAGTCGGAGCTCTTCCCTCTGGAAACACCATATATTTT. Translating it yields CASRIVGALPSGNTIYF.

This chain uses TRBV3-1 (or the pseudogene TRBV3-2) with TRBJ2-1, with 7 bases identical to TRBD2. The germline V gene has CDR1 LGHDT and CDR2 YNNKEL (reference sequence). The V gene end was trimmed by 1 base and the J gene end by 10 bases; junction bases not matched to a gene: 13. This CDR3 region has 16 residues. This CDR3 is CASSQGAGEFGGEQFF. The DNA for the CDR3 is TGTGCCAGCAGCCAAGGGGCGGGGGAATTCGGAGGGGAGCAGTTCTTC.

The count of this clone is one. The gene calls are TRBV11-3 and TRBJ2-3; 13 bases agree with TRBD2. The CDR3 loop spans 18 amino acids. Per germline, CDR1 SGHNT and CDR2 YENEEA. Germline trimming cut 5 bases from V and 0 bases from J; bases unmatched to any gene: 8. Written as DNA, the CDR3 is TGTGCCAGCAGCCCGGGACTAGCGGGGACCACTAGCACAGATACGCAGTATTTT. Protein: CASSPGLAGTTSTDTQYF.

Concerning this clone: Additional DNA sequences in this sample encode the identical CDR3. The chain uses TRBV5-1 and TRBJ1-4, with D possibly TRBD1 on 5 matching bases. Per the germline V gene, CDR1 is SGHRS and CDR2 is YFSETQ. The CDR3 has 15 residues. V was cut by 1 base and J by 4 bases, with 11 bases left in between. The CDR3 DNA sequence: TGCGCCAGCAGCTTGTTCTCGGGGGATAATGAAAAACTGTTTTTT. Its protein product is CASSLFSGDNEKLFF.

The chain has TRBV2 and TRBJ1-2, with 8 bases identical to TRBD1. V shed 2 bases and J 1 base; nucleotides not matched to a gene: 15. This CDR3 spans 19 amino acids. Germline loops: CDR1 SNHLY, CDR2 FYNNEI. CDR3 protein: CASSETDREEAILNYGYTF. Written as DNA, the CDR3 is TGTGCCAGCAGTGAAACGGACAGGGAAGAAGCCATTCTTAACTATGGCTACACCTTC.

This clone was seen a single time. The chain joins TRBV7-9 to TRBJ2-1, with 8 bases fitting TRBD1. Per germline, CDR1 SEHNR and CDR2 FQNEAQ (reference sequence). Germline trimming cut 3 bases from V and 3 bases from J; bases unmatched to any gene: 4. The CDR3 loop spans 15 amino acids. The CDR3 here is CASSFDRGGYNEQFF. For the CDR3, the DNA is TGTGCCAGCAGCTTCGACAGGGGCGGCTACAATGAGCAGTTCTTC.

This chain connects TRBV19 to TRBJ2-2; maybe TRBD1 (5 bases). The CDR3 runs to 13 residues. Germline assignment: CDR1 LNHDA and CDR2 SQIVND (reference sequence). V was clipped by 6 bases and J by 10 bases, with 15 bases between them. The CDR3 DNA reads as TGTGCCAGTAGGGCGACAGCAAGAGAGGAGCTGTTTTTT. Translating gives CASRATAREELFF.

This clone has ten or more counts. The chain recombines TRBV4-3 with TRBJ2-1, with a weak D call TRBD2 (5 bases). The germline V and J ends were trimmed by 4 bases and 5 bases, with 15 bases remaining between them. Germline V gene lookup returns CDR1 LGHNA and CDR2 YSLEER. This CDR3 comprises 15 residues. This CDR3 is CASSPPGFLHNEQFF. Here the CDR3 DNA reads TGCGCCAGCAGCCCACCGGGGTTCTTGCACAATGAGCAGTTCTTC.

This chain connects TRBV30 to TRBJ2-1, with 13 bases aligning to TRBD2. The V gene end was trimmed by 1 base and the J gene end by 4 bases; junction bases not matched to a gene: 1. Germline lookup yields CDR1 GTSNPN and CDR2 SVGIG (reference sequence). The CDR3 sequence is 15 residues long. In nucleotides, the CDR3 is TGTGCCTGGAGTGGGACTAGCGGGGGTTACAATGAGCAGTTCTTC. Its translation is CAWSGTSGGYNEQFF. The full variable domain, completed using reference TRBV30 and TRBJ2-1, is SQTIHQWPATLVQPVGSPLSLECTVEGTSNPNLYWYRQAAGRGLQLLFYSVGIGQISSEVPQNLSASRPQDRQFILSSKKLLLSDSGFYLCAWSGTSGGYNEQFFGPGTRLTVL.

This chain joins TRBV5-1 and TRBJ1-6; possible D gene TRBD1, 6 bases. The ends were cut back, 4 bases at V and 7 bases at J, with 15 bases in the middle. There are 15 residues in the CDR3. Germline V gives CDR1 SGHRS, CDR2 YFSETQ. CDR3 in DNA: TGCGCCAGCAGCACGGGTCTTCAGGGGAATTCACCCCTCCACTTT. Its translation is CASSTGLQGNSPLHF.

The CDR3 nucleotides are TGTGCCAGCAGTGAGGGCGGGCGTAATGAAAAACTGTTTTTT. This translates into CASSEGGRNEKLFF. The rearrangement links TRBV6-1 to TRBJ1-4; D gene unclear. The CDR3 is 14 residues long. CDR1 MNHNS and CDR2 SASEGT come from the germline V gene. With 3 bases removed from V and 4 bases from J, the gap between germline ends came to 9 bases.

This chain links TRBV7-2 with TRBJ2-1; the match to TRBD1 covers 9 bases. The germline V gene has CDR1 SGHTA and CDR2 FQGNSA. The V gene end was trimmed by 2 bases and the J gene end by 0 bases; junction bases not matched to a gene: 11. The CDR3 spans 19 residues. CDR3 sequence reads: CASSLPGQGVQGSYNEQFF. The CDR3 DNA sequence: TGTGCCAGCAGCTTACCGGGACAGGGTGTTCAAGGCTCCTACAATGAGCAGTTCTTC.

The chain has TRBV6-2 or TRBV6-3 and TRBJ1-5, with D possibly TRBD1 on 6 matching bases. The germline CDR1 and CDR2 sequences are MNHEY and SVGEGT. V lost 2 bases and J lost 7, with 18 bases in between. The CDR3 is 16 residues long. Here the CDR3 DNA reads TGTGCCAGCAGTTACAACCGAGGGGGAATGGGGCAGCCCCAGCATTTT. Translation gives CASSYNRGGMGQPQHF.

The rearrangement joins TRBV11-3 to TRBJ2-2; 7 bases map to TRBD2. Per the germline V gene, CDR1 is SGHNT and CDR2 is YENEEA. This CDR3 has 15 amino acids. V lost 7 bases, J lost 0 bases, and 5 bases stayed unmatched. The CDR3 DNA reads as TGTGCCAGCACCCCCGGGGGGACGAACACCGGGGAGCTGTTTTTT. Translated, it gives CASTPGGTNTGELFF.

The chain is built from TRBV7-9 and TRBJ1-1; a possible D gene is TRBD1 (6 bases). Germline assignment: CDR1 SEHNR and CDR2 FQNEAQ (reference sequence). The CDR3 loop spans 14 amino acids. The V gene lost 6 bases and the J gene lost 1 base, with 12 bases spanning the gap. The CDR3 sequence: CASRPGQSNTEAFF. CDR3 DNA sequence: TGTGCCAGCAGACCTGGACAGTCGAACACTGAAGCTTTCTTT.

CDR3 residues: CASSRTGDTGELFF. The CDR3 DNA follows: TGCGCCAGCAGCCGTACAGGGGACACCGGGGAGCTGTTTTTT. This rearrangement joins TRBV4-3 to TRBJ2-2; TRBD1 matches 7 bases. The length of the CDR3 is 14 residues. The V segment lost 4 bases and the J segment 3 bases; nucleotides outside the gene matches: 2. CDR1 is LGHNA, CDR2 YSLEER, per germline.

The genes are TRBV5-4 and TRBJ1-1; TRBD1 matches at 11 bases. The germline CDR1 and CDR2 sequences are SGHNT and YYREEE (reference sequence). The CDR3 runs to 15 residues. The J segment lost 3 bases and the V segment lost 4 bases, leaving 5 bases of the junction unmatched. The CDR3, as DNA: TGTGCCAGCAGCCCTCGGGGACAGGGGGACACTGAAGCTTTCTTT. The encoded protein is CASSPRGQGDTEAFF.

The chain links TRBV10-2 to TRBJ2-2; 7 bases are a match to TRBD2. The V and J ends lost 3 bases and 1 base, in that order; junction bases with no gene match: 8. Per germline, CDR1 WSHSY and CDR2 SAAADI. The CDR3 runs to 17 residues. CDR3: CASSDGPTGGNTGELFF. The CDR3 DNA reads as TGCGCCAGCAGTGACGGGCCCACGGGGGGGAACACCGGGGAGCTGTTTTTT.

This chain joins TRBV11-2 and TRBJ2-7; D is perhaps TRBD2 (6 bases). V dropped 1 base and J dropped 2 bases, with 12 bases sitting between them. This CDR3 region has 15 residues. Germline CDR1 and CDR2: SGHAT and FQNNGV. CDR3 region: CASSLAGGVTYEQYF. CDR3 DNA sequence: TGTGCCAGCAGCTTAGCGGGCGGGGTTACCTACGAGCAGTACTTC.

The rearrangement links TRBV5-4 to TRBJ1-5; D uncertain. Trimming stripped 4 bases from V and 6 bases from J, with 11 bases between. CDR1 and CDR2 from the germline V gene are SGHNT and YYREEE (reference sequence). This CDR3 region has 13 residues. CDR3 DNA: TGTGCCAGCAGCCCCAGTTCGGGTCAGCCCCAGCATTTT. It translates to CASSPSSGQPQHF.

This clone has just a few counts. This chain connects TRBV2 to TRBJ2-1, with 7 bases lining up with TRBD2. The trim removed 5 bases at V and 9 bases at J, leaving 7 bases unmatched. CDR3 length: 13 amino acids. The germline CDR1 and CDR2 sequences are SNHLY and FYNNEI. The CDR3 sequence: CASSPGEGLEQFF. DNA of the CDR3: TGTGCCAGCAGTCCGGGGGAGGGTCTTGAGCAGTTCTTC.

The chain joins TRBV11-3 to TRBJ1-1, with TRBD1 as a possible D gene (6 bases). The CDR3 is 11 residues long. The V and J ends lost 5 bases and 8 bases respectively, with 9 bases between them. The germline V gene has CDR1 SGHNT and CDR2 YENEEA. This CDR3 reads CASSRDREAFF. The DNA of the CDR3 is TGTGCCAGCAGCCGAGACAGGGAAGCTTTCTTT. Looking up the rest from reference TRBV11-3 and TRBJ1-1 gives the full variable domain: EAGVVQSPRYKIIEKKQPVAFWCNPISGHNTLYWYLQNLGQGPELLIRYENEEAVDDSQLPKDRFSAERLKGVDSTLKIQPAELGDSAVYLCASSRDREAFFGQGTRLTVV.

The V gene is TRBV7-9, the J gene TRBJ2-1, with 10 bases lining up with TRBD2. The CDR3 totals 16 residues. Looked up from germline, CDR1 is SEHNR and CDR2 is FQNEAQ (reference sequence). V dropped 2 bases and J dropped 5; count of bases not matched to a gene: 6. The chain's CDR3 is CASSLYGLADDNEQFF. The CDR3 DNA is TGTGCCAGCAGCTTATACGGACTAGCGGATGACAATGAGCAGTTCTTC.

The chain links TRBV5-4 to TRBJ1-5; 8 bases are shared with TRBD1. This CDR3 contains 15 residues. Germline assignment: CDR1 SGHNT and CDR2 YYREEE (reference sequence). V lost 4 bases to trimming and J lost 4 bases; unmatched junction nucleotides: 7. The CDR3 here is CASSQRTGPNQPQHF. The CDR3 nucleotides are TGTGCCAGCAGCCAAAGGACAGGGCCAAATCAGCCCCAGCATTTT.

The gene calls are TRBV5-4 and TRBJ2-1; TRBD2 aligns across 11 bases. Unmatched junction bases numbered 7, after V lost 4 bases and J lost 7 bases. Per germline, CDR1 SGHNT and CDR2 YYREEE (reference sequence). The length of the CDR3 is 15 residues. Here the CDR3 DNA reads TGTGCCAGCAGCACCCTAGCGGGGGGTCAGAATGAGCAGTTCTTC. Translating gives CASSTLAGGQNEQFF.

The J gene is TRBJ2-1, the V gene TRBV3-1 (or the pseudogene TRBV3-2); D is undetermined. The CDR3 contains 17 residues. V lost 3 bases and J 0 bases, leaving 15 bases between the germline ends. Germline CDR1 and CDR2: LGHDT and YNNKEL (reference sequence). In DNA, the CDR3 is TGTGCCAGCAGCCACGCATGGCGGTCGAGCTCCTACAATGAGCAGTTCTTC. Protein: CASSHAWRSSSYNEQFF.